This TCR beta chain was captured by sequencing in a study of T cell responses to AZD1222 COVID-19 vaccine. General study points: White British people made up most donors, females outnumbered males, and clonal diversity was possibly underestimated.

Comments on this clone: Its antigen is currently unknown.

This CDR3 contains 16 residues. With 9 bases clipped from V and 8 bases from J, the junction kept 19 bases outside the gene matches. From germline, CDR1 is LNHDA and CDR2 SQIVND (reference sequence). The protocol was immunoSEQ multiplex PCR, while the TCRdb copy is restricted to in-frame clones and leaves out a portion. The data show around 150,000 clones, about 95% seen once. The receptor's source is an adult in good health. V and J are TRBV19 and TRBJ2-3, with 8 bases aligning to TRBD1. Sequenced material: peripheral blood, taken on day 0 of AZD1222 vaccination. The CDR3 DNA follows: TGTGCCAGCCGTAGCTCGGACAGGGCGGCCACGGGTACGCAGTATTTT. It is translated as CASRSSDRAATGTQYF. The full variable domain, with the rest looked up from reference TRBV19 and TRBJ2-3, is DGGITQSPKYLFRKEGQNVTLSCEQNLNHDAMYWYRQDPGQGLRLIYYSQIVNDFQKGDIAEGYSVSREKKESFPLTVTSAQKNPTAFYLCASRSSDRAATGTQYFGPGTRLTVL.